This record covers a single T cell receptor (beta chain). Its specificity is unknown. The data derive from a study of beta chain features in type 1 diabetes. Reverse transcribing all isolated RNA meant expressed TCRB transcripts were sequenced. Generated by immunoSEQ multiplex PCR, the TCRdb table keeps only in-frame clones and is missing some. The table shows a few hundred thousand clones, with approximately 25% occurring only once. The CDR3 has 15 amino acids. The germline V gene has CDR1 SGHNT and CDR2 YENEEA. V was clipped by 5 bases and J by 3 bases, with 17 bases between them. Sorting that relied on CD45RO/CCR7/CD25/CD127/CD95/CD27 yielded CD4+ naive, central memory, regulatory and stem cell-like memory cells. Sorted populations all exceeded 95% purity. Study outcomes and limitations: Sequencing used cDNA, and cells with high TCR expression could therefore be over-represented. All four CD4+ subsets from Type 1 diabetes patients carried moderately but significantly shorter TCRB CDR3s. Healthy donors had naive, central memory and Treg TCRB repertoires that appeared less similar than those seen among patients.

This chain connects TRBV11-3 to TRBJ2-7; D is perhaps TRBD1 (5 bases). Sequences were obtained from naive CD4+ T cells from blood. The sequence was collected from a woman in her 30s with type 1 diabetes. The CDR3 coding sequence is TGTGCCAGCAGCGGAAGGGCAGACAGTCTCTACGAGCAGTACTTC. It specifies CASSGRADSLYEQYF.